This T cell receptor beta chain was sequenced during a study of human T cells and chemical hapten exposure. Study at large: Subjects had 2% DPC placed on about 2 cm by about 2 cm of upper inner arm skin for sensitization.

One entry per CDR3 protein results from TCRdb running MiXCR on the RACE reads. The sample has 95,000 to 150,000 distinct CDR3 sequences, around 11% seen once; the top ten hold 2.4%. This sample's time point: patch test 3, about 24 weeks after DPC sensitization. Treatment reported: therapeutic diphenylcyclopropenone sensitization with weekly scalp DPC. Study-level findings and limits: Patch test score was positively correlated with the counts of PT1 expanded TCRs. Relative to controls, expanded TCRs formed significantly more large CDR3 similarity clusters.

V trimming: 3 bases; J trimming: 6 bases; junction bases outside the gene matches: 6. The CDR3 spans 14 residues. Germline CDR1 is SEHNR and CDR2 is FQNEAQ (reference sequence). With respect to this clonotype: Antigen specificity is unknown.

The source is a woman aged 45-65 years with alopecia areata. Some clones in this sample may be carry-over from other donors' samples. The genes are TRBV7-9 and TRBJ1-1; TRBD1 aligns across 8 bases. The sequences come from whole blood, collected in connection with sensitization to the hapten diphenylcyclopropenone (DPC). The CDR3 bases are TGTGCCAGCAGCTTTTCAGGGGGCGCCCCTGAAGCTTTCTTT. Its protein product is CASSFSGGAPEAFF.